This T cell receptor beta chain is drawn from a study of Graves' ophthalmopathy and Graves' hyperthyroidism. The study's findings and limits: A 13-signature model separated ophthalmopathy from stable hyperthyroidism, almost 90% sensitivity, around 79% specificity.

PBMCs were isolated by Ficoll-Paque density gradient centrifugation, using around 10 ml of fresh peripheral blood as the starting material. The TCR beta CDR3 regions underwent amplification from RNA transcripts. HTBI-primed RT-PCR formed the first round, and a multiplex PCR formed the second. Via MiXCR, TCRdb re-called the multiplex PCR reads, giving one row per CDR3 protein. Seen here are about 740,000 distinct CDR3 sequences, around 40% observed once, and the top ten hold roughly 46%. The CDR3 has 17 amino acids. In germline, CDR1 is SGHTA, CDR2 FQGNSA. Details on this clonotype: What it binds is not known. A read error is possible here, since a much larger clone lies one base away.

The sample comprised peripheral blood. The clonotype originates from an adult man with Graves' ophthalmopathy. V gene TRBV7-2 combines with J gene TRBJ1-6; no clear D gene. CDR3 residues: CACSLDPGVPQNSPLHF. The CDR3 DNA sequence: TGTGCCTGCAGCCTAGACCCCGGCGTTCCTCAGAACTCACCCCTCCACTTT.